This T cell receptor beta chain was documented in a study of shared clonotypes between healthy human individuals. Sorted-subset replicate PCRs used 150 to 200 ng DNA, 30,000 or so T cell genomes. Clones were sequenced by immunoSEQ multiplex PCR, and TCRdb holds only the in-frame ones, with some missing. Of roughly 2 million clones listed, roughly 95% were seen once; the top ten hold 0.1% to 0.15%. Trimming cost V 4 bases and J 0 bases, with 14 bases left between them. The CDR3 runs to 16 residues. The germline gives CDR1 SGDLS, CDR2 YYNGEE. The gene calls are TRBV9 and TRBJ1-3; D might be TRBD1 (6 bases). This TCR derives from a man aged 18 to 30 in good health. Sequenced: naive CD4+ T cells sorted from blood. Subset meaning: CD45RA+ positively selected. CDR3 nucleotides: TGTGCCAGCAGCCCCTGGACAGCTGTCTCTGGAAACACCATATATTTT. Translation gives CASSPWTAVSGNTIYF.